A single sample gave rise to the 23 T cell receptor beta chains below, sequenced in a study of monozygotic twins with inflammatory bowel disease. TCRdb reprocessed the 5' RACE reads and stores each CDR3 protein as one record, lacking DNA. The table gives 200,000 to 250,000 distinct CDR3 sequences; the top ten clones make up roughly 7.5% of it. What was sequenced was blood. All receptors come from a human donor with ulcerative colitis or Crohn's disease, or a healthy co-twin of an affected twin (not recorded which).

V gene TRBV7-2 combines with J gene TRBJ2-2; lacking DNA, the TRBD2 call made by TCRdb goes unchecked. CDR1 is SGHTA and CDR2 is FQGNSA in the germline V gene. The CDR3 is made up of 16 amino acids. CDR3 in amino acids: CASLAGTSGNTGELFF.

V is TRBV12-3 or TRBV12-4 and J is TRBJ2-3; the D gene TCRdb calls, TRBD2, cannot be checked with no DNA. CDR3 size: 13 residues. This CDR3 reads CASFNQLADTQYF.

CDR3 region: CASSLARQGNSPLHF. V and J are TRBV5-1 and TRBJ1-6; without DNA, the TCRdb call of TRBD1 cannot be checked. In germline, CDR1 is SGHRS, CDR2 YFSETQ. The CDR3 is 15 amino acids.

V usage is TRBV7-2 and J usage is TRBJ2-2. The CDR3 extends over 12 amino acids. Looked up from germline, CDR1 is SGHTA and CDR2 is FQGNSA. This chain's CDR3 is CASSLAARELFF.

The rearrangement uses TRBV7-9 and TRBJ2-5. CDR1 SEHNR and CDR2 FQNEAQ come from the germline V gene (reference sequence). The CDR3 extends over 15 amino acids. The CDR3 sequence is CASSFAGVGRETQYF.

CDR3 sequence: CASRRRGTSEETQYF. This chain joins TRBV7-2 and TRBJ2-5; TCRdb's D gene call, TRBD2, goes unchecked for lack of DNA. The germline V gene encodes CDR1 SGHTA and CDR2 FQGNSA. This CDR3 contains 15 residues.

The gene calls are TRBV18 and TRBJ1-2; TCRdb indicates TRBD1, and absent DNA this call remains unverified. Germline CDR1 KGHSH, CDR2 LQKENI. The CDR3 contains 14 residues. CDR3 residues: CASSPPHRLEGYTF.

CDR3 region: CASRLAGATDTQYF. This rearrangement joins TRBV12-3 or TRBV12-4 to TRBJ2-3. The CDR3 length is 14 residues.

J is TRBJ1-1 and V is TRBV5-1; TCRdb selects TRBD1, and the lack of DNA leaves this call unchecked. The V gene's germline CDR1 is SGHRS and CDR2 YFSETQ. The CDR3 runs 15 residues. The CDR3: CASSQWTGANMEAFF.

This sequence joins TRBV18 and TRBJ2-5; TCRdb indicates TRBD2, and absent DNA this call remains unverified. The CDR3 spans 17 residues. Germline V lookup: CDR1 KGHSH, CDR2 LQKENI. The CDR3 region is CASSRPGSGMDQETQYF.

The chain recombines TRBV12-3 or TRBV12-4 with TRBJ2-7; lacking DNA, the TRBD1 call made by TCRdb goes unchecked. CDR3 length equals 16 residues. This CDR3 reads CASRAAGTGKNYEQYF.

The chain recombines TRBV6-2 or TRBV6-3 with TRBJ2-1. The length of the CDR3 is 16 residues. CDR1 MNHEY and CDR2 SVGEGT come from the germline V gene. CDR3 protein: CASSQTPLAAYNEQFF.

CDR3: CASSGQGVNQPQHF. The genes are TRBV7-9 and TRBJ1-5; TCRdb's D gene call, TRBD1, goes unchecked for lack of DNA. This CDR3 is built from 14 residues. Germline V gene lookup returns CDR1 SEHNR and CDR2 FQNEAQ (reference sequence).

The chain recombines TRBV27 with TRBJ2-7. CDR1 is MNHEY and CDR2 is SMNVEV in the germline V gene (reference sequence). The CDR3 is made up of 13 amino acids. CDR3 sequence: CASSSGFTYEQYF.

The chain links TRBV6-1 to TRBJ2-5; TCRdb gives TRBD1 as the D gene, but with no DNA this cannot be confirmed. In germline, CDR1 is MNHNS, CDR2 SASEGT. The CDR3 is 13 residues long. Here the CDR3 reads CASIRSPEETQYF.

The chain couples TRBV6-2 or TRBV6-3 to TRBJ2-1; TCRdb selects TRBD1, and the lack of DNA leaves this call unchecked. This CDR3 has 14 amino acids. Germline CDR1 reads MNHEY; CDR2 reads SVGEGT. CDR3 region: CASTRKDIYNEQFF.

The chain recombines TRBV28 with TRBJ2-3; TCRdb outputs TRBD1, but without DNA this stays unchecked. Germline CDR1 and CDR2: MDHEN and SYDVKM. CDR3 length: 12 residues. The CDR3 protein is CASRAGQGSEYF.

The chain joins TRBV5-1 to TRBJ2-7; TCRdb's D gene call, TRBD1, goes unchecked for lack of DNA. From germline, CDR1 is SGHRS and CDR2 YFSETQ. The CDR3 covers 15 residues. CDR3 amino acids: CASSLDATGSREQYF.

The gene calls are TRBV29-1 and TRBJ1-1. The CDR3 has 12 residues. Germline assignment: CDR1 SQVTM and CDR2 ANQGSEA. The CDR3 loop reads CSAQVQQPEAFF.

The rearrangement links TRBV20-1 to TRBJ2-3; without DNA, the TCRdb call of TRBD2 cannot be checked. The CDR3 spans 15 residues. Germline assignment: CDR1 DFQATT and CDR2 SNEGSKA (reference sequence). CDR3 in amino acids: CSAYLAATPTDTQYF.

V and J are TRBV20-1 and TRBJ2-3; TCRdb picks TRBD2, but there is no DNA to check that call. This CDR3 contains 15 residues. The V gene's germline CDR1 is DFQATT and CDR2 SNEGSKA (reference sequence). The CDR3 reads CSARAGLANTDTQYF.

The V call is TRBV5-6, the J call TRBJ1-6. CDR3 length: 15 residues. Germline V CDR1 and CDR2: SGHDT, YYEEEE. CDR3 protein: CASSYRGSYNSPLHF.

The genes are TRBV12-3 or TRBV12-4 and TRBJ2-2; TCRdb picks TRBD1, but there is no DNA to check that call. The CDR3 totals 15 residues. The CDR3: CASSLGQSLSGELFF.